This T cell receptor beta chain comes out of a study of cytomegalovirus exposure and HLA in healthy donors. Donors showed nominal health when sampled, although they likely had unrecorded immune exposures. General observations from the study: A list of about 180 TCR beta chains associated with cytomegalovirus was given. Associated with HLA alleles at 0.05 false discovery rate in a later analysis were 16,951 TCR beta sequences. Common viral pathogens (according to a later analysis) appeared linked to several of the most significant clusters.

In the case of this clone: What it recognizes is unknown.

V was pared by 1 base and J by 2 bases, with 9 bases between. Per the germline V gene, CDR1 is ENHRY and CDR2 is SYGVKD. The CDR3 length is 14 residues. This PCR relied on a set of 60 Vbeta primers and 13 Jbeta primers. Using immunoSEQ multiplex PCR, the repertoire was profiled, and TCRdb retains in-frame clones only, with some absent. Among 83,000 or so clones listed, roughly 80% were seen once. The chain links TRBV10-3 to TRBJ2-7; D is unresolved. The sequencing sample was made of PBMCs. The source of this sequence is a man in his thirties or forties in good health and CMV-seropositive. The CDR3 DNA reads TGTGCCATCAGTGAGTTACAGCAAGCCTACGAGCAGTACTTC. This gives the protein CAISELQQAYEQYF.